Below are 4 T cell receptor beta chains sequenced from a single sample in a study of blood T cell repertoires in COVID-19. Using immunoSEQ multiplex PCR, the repertoire was profiled, and TCRdb retains in-frame clones only, with some absent. Of 150,000 to 180,000 clones listed, more than 80% were seen once; the top ten hold 0.55%. The source material was peripheral blood. These receptor sequences come from a man between 45 and 60 years old with acute or convalescent COVID-19.

The chain couples TRBV3-1 (or the pseudogene TRBV3-2) to TRBJ2-2, with TRBD2 matching 13 bases. Germline V gene data show CDR1 as LGHDT and CDR2 as YNNKEL (reference sequence). This CDR3 spans 19 amino acids. Trimming removed 5 bases from V and 0 bases from J; junction bases left unmatched: 9. The CDR3 region has the DNA TGTGCCAGCAGCAATGGCCAACTAGCGGGGGGGACGAACACCGGGGAGCTGTTTTTT. This encodes CASSNGQLAGGTNTGELFF.

This chain uses TRBV6-6 with TRBJ2-6, with D perhaps TRBD2 (7 bases). The CDR3 has 19 residues. Trimming took off 6 bases at V and 0 bases at J, with 21 bases between the two ends. Looked up from germline, CDR1 is MNHNY and CDR2 is SVGAGI (reference sequence). The CDR3 region is CASSLTLGGAGSGANVLTF. The CDR3 DNA reads as TGTGCCAGCAGCTTAACCCTGGGGGGGGCCGGCTCTGGGGCCAACGTCCTGACTTTC.

This rearrangement joins TRBV27 to TRBJ1-1; TRBD1 agrees at 7 bases. Germline CDR1 is MNHEY and CDR2 is SMNVEV (reference sequence). CDR3 length equals 15 residues. V shed 7 bases, J shed 0 bases, and the junction held 8 bases outside the gene matches. CDR3 sequence (DNA): TGTGCCAGCAAGACAGGGTCTAACCTGAACACTGAAGCTTTCTTT. This codes for CASKTGSNLNTEAFF.

This rearrangement joins TRBV5-1 to TRBJ2-1; D uncertain. The CDR3 covers 14 residues. Germline CDR1 is SGHRS and CDR2 is YFSETQ. Trimming took 4 bases from V and 3 from J, leaving 11 bases between them. The CDR3 region has the DNA TGCGCCAGCAGCGGTCGGGTTGACTACAATGAGCAGTTCTTC. It translates to CASSGRVDYNEQFF.